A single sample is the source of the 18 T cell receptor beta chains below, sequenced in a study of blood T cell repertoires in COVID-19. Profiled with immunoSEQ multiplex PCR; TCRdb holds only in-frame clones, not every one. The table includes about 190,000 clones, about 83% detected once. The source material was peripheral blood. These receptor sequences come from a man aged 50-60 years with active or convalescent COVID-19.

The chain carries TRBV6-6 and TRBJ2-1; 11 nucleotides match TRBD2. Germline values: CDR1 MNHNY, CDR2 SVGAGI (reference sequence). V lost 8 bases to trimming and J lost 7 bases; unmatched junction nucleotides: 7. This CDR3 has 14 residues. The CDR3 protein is CASRRGLAENEQFF. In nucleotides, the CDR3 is TGTGCCAGCCGACGGGGACTAGCGGAAAATGAGCAGTTCTTC.

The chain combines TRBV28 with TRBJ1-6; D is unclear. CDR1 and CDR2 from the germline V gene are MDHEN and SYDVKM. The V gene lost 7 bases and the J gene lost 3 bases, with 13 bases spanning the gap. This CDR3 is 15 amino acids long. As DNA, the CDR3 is TGTGCCAGCATCCCGCTGCGGGTCTATAATTCACCCCTCCACTTT. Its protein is CASIPLRVYNSPLHF.

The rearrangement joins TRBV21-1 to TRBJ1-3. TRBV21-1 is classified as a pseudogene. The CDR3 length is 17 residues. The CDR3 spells CASSKLETTCSGNTIYF. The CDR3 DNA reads TGTGCCAGCAGCAAACTCGAGACTACGTGCTCTGGAAACACCATATATTTT.

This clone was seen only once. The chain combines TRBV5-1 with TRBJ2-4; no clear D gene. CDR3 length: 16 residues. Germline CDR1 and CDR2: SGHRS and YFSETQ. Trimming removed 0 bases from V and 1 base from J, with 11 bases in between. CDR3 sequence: CASSLGETLAKNIQYF. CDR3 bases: TGCGCCAGCAGCTTGGGTGAGACACTTGCCAAAAACATTCAGTACTTC.

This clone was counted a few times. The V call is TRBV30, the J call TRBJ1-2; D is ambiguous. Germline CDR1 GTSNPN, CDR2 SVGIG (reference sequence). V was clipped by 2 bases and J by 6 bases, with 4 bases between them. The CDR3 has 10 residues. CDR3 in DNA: TGTGCCTGGAGTCAAAATGGCTACACCTTC. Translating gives CAWSQNGYTF.

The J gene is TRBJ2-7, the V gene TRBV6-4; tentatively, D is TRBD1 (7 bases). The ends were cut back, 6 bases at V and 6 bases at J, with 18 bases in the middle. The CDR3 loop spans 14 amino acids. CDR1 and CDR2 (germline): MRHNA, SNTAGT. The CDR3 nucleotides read TGTGCCAGCAGCACCGGATCAGGGGGGCGCGAGCAGTACTTC. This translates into CASSTGSGGREQYF.

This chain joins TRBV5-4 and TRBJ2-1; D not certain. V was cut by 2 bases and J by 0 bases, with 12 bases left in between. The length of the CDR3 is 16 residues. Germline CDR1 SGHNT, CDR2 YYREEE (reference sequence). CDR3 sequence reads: CASSLATGGSYNEQFF. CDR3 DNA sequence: TGTGCCAGCAGCTTAGCGACCGGTGGCTCCTACAATGAGCAGTTCTTC.

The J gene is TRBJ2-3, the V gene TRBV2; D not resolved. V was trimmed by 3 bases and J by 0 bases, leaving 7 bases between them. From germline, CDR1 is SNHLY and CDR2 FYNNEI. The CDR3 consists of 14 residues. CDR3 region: CASSESFSTDTQYF. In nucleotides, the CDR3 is TGTGCCAGCAGTGAGTCATTCAGCACAGATACGCAGTATTTT.

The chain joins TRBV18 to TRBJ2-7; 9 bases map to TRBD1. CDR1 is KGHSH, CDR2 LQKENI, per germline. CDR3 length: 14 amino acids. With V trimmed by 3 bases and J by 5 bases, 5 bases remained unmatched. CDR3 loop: CASSPATGGDEQYF. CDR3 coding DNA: TGTGCCAGCTCACCCGCGACAGGGGGAGACGAGCAGTACTTC.

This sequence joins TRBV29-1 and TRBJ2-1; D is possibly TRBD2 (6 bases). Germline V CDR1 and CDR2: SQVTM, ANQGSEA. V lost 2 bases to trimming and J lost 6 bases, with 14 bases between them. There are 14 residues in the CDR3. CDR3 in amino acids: CSVELQASANEQFF. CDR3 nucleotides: TGCAGCGTTGAATTACAGGCTAGCGCCAATGAGCAGTTCTTC.

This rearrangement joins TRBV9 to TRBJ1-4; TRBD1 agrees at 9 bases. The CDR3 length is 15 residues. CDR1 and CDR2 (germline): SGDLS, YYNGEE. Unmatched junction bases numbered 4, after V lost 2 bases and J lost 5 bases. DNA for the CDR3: TGTGCCAGCAGCGTGTCTGGACAGGGGAATGAAAAACTGTTTTTT. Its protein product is CASSVSGQGNEKLFF.

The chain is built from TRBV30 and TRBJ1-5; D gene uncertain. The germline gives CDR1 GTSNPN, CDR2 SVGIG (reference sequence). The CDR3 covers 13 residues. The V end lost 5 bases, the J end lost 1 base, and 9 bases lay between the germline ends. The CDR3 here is CAWAGKSNQPQHF. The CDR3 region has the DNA TGTGCCTGGGCCGGGAAGAGCAATCAGCCCCAGCATTTT.

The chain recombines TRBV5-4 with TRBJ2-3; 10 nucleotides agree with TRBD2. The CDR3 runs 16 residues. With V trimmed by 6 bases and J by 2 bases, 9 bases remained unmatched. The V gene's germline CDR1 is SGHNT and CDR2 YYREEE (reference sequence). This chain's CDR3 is CASNPSGGPLTDTQYF. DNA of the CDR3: TGTGCCAGCAACCCTAGCGGGGGCCCTCTCACAGATACGCAGTATTTT.

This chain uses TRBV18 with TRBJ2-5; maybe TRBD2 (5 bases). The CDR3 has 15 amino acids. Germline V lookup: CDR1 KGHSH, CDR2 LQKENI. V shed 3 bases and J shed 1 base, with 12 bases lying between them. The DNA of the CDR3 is TGTGCCAGCTCACCTCCTAGCCCAAGCCAAGAGACCCAGTACTTC. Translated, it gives CASSPPSPSQETQYF. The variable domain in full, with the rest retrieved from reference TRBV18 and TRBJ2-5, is NAGVMQNPRHLVRRRGQEARLRCSPMKGHSHVYWYRQLPEEGLKFMVYLQKENIIDESGMPKERFSAEFPKEGPSILRIQQVVRGDSAAYFCASSPPSPSQETQYFGPGTRLLVL.

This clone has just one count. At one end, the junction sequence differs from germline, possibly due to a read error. The DNA for the CDR3 is TGTGCCAGCAGCTTAGGTGCAGGGGATATTTTT. Its protein product is CASSLGAGDIF. The V gene is TRBV7-9, the J gene TRBJ1-3; possibly TRBD1 for D (6 bases). Looked up from germline, CDR1 is SEHNR and CDR2 is FQNEAQ (reference sequence). The CDR3 is made up of 11 amino acids.

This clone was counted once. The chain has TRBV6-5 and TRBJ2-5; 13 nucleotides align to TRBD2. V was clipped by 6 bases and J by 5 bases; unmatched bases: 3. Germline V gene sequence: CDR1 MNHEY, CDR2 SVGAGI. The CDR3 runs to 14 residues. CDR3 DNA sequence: TGTGCCAGCAGACCACTAGCGGGGGGGGAGACCCAGTACTTC. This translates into CASRPLAGGETQYF.

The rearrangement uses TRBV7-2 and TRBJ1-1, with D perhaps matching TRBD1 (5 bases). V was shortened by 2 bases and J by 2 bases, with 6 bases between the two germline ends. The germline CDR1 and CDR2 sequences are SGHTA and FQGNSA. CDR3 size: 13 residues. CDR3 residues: CASSLQGNTEAFF. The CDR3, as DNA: TGTGCCAGCAGCTTACAGGGTAACACTGAAGCTTTCTTT.

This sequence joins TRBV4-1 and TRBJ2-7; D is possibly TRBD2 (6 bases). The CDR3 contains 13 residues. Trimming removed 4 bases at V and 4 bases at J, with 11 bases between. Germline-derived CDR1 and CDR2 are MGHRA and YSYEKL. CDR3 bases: TGCGCCAGCAGCCGCAGCCGGGGGTACGAGCAGTACTTC. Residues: CASSRSRGYEQYF.